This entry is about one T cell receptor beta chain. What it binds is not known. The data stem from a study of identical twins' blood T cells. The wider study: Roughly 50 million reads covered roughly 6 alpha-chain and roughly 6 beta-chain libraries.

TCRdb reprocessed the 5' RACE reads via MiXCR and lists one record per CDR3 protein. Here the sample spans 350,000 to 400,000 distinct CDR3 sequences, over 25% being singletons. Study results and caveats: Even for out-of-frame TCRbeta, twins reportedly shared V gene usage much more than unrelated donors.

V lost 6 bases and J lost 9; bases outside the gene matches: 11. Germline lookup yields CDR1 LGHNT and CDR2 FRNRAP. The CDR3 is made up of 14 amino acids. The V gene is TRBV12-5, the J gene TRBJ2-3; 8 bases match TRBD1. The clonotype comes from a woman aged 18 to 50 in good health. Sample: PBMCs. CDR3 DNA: TGTGCTAGTGGGCCTAGACAGGGGAGTGAGACGCAGTATTTT. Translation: CASGPRQGSETQYF.